A single sample gave rise to the 10 T cell receptor beta chains below, sequenced in a study of Ad26.COV2.S vaccination and SARS-CoV-2 variants. The treatment was: 15 to 20 received Ad26.COV2.S at low or high dose, single or two shots; 5 received placebo; per-sample allocation not given. Sampling took place 63 days after the first vaccine or placebo injection. TCRdb keeps only in-frame clones here, not all; method: immunoSEQ multiplex PCR. This sample yields around 450,000 clones, of which 89% are seen a single time; approximately 2.5% belongs to the top ten. Sequences were derived from peripheral blood, sampled in a trial of Ad26.COV2.S vaccine versus placebo. These receptors were taken from a person aged 18 to 65 who received the Ad26.COV2.S COVID-19 vaccine or a placebo.

This rearrangement joins TRBV21-1 to TRBJ1-2. TRBV21-1 is given as a pseudogene. CDR3 length: 19 amino acids. CDR3 coding DNA: TGTGCCAGCAGCTTCCGGAGGACCGGGACCCGCCGAGGGAACTATGGCTACACCTTC. Translated, it gives CASSFRRTGTRRGNYGYTF.

V is TRBV5-1 and J is TRBJ2-5, with 7 positions matching TRBD1. Germline CDR1 is SGHRS and CDR2 is YFSETQ. CDR3 length: 14 residues. V shed 2 bases, J shed 7 bases, and the junction held 8 bases outside the gene matches. CDR3 DNA sequence: TGCGCCAGCAGCTTTGGGACAGCCTCAGGGACCCAGTACTTC. As protein: CASSFGTASGTQYF.

The V gene is TRBV5-1, the J gene TRBJ2-1, with D possibly TRBD1 on 5 matching bases. Germline V gene lookup returns CDR1 SGHRS and CDR2 YFSETQ. Trimming left V 1 base short and J 2 bases short, with 16 bases between. CDR3 length: 17 amino acids. The chain's CDR3 is CASSLTLAGMTYNEQFF. CDR3 sequence (DNA): TGCGCCAGCAGCTTGACCCTCGCAGGGATGACCTACAATGAGCAGTTCTTC.

The rearrangement joins TRBV15 to TRBJ2-1; no clear D gene. The V and J ends lost 5 bases and 5 bases respectively, with 19 bases between them. The CDR3 is made up of 16 amino acids. Germline V gene lookup returns CDR1 LNHNV and CDR2 YYDKDF (reference sequence). The CDR3 sequence: CATSFYGRNANNEQFF. The CDR3 coding sequence is TGTGCCACCAGCTTCTACGGGCGGAACGCCAACAATGAGCAGTTCTTC.

The chain uses TRBV3-1 (or the pseudogene TRBV3-2) and TRBJ1-1; no clear D. The CDR3 sequence is 14 residues long. CDR1 is LGHDT and CDR2 is YNNKEL in the germline V gene (reference sequence). The V end lost 7 bases, the J end lost 3 bases, and 15 bases lay between the germline ends. The CDR3 here is CASTRYDADTEAFF. As DNA, the CDR3 is TGTGCCAGCACCCGGTACGACGCCGACACTGAAGCTTTCTTT.

The V gene is TRBV12-3 or TRBV12-4, the J gene TRBJ2-2, with D uncertain. Between the trimmed V and J ends, which lost 2 bases and 6 bases, there was a span of 7 bases. This CDR3 has 13 amino acids. The CDR3: CASSLWHSGELFF. The CDR3 DNA reads TGTGCCAGCAGTTTATGGCACTCCGGGGAGCTGTTTTTT.

The CDR3 protein is CATSEGSGALNEQFF. CDR3 DNA sequence: TGTGCCACCAGTGAAGGGAGTGGGGCGCTCAATGAGCAGTTCTTC. The rearrangement links TRBV24-1 to TRBJ2-1; either TRBD1 or TRBD2 may fit D (5 bases each). The ends were cut back, 4 bases at V and 6 bases at J, with 15 bases in the middle. CDR1 and CDR2 (germline): KGHDR, SFDVKD. This CDR3 spans 15 amino acids.

This clone has only a few counts. The rearrangement links TRBV19 to TRBJ1-2; D uncertain. Germline V gene data show CDR1 as LNHDA and CDR2 as SQIVND (reference sequence). The CDR3 extends over 13 amino acids. V was pared by 7 bases and J by 3 bases, with 12 bases between. In DNA, the CDR3 is TGTGCCAGTAACAGAGATGGTTACTATGGCTACACCTTC. Translated, it gives CASNRDGYYGYTF.

The chain is built from TRBV30 and TRBJ2-1, with TRBD2 matching 7 bases. Germline trimming cut 2 bases from V and 8 bases from J; bases unmatched to any gene: 9. Germline assignment: CDR1 GTSNPN and CDR2 SVGIG (reference sequence). CDR3 length equals 14 residues. The CDR3 loop is CAWSLAAHPYEQFF. In DNA, the CDR3 is TGTGCCTGGAGTCTAGCGGCACATCCCTATGAGCAGTTCTTC.

CDR3 DNA: TGTGCCACCAGCAGAGCCAGGTCACGGGAGGGGTACAATGAGCAGTTCTTC. Translation gives CATSRARSREGYNEQFF. J is TRBJ2-1 and V is TRBV15; 8 bases agree with TRBD2. The CDR3 loop spans 17 amino acids. CDR1 and CDR2 from the germline V gene are LNHNV and YYDKDF (reference sequence). J gave up 4 bases and V 1 base, and 9 bases lay outside the gene matches.